Below, 19 T cell receptor beta chains from the same sample are listed, as sequenced in a study of control samples from healthy donors and cancer patients. Profiled with immunoSEQ multiplex PCR; TCRdb holds only in-frame clones, not every one. The sample shows some 150,000 clones, approximately 94% of them seen only once. Input material: PBMCs. The source of these receptors is a man in his 60s with colorectal cancer.

V is TRBV12-3 or TRBV12-4 and J is TRBJ2-7; no firm D call. The CDR3 has 13 residues. Trimming took 6 bases from V and 0 from J, leaving 9 bases between them. CDR3 residues: CASSPASSYEQYF. The CDR3, as DNA: TGTGCCAGCAGCCCCGCGAGCTCCTACGAGCAGTACTTC.

Notes on this clone: Other DNA sequences from this sample encode an identical CDR3 as well. The V and J genes are TRBV6-1 and TRBJ1-4; possibly TRBD1 for D (5 bases). This CDR3 has 15 residues. The germline CDR1 and CDR2 sequences are MNHNS and SASEGT. Trimming removed 2 bases from V and 6 bases from J, with 13 bases in between. For the CDR3, the DNA is TGTGCCAGCAGTGAATGGGGCGGTGCGGATGAAAAACTGTTTTTT. This codes for CASSEWGGADEKLFF.

The genes are TRBV7-9 and TRBJ1-2; D may be TRBD1 (6 bases). V gave up 6 bases and J gave up 1 base, with 24 bases separating them. Germline values: CDR1 SEHNR, CDR2 FQNEAQ (reference sequence). The CDR3 is 18 amino acids. The CDR3 DNA reads as TGTGCCAGCAGTCCTAACATCCCTACAGGGCCACGTAACTATGGCTACACCTTC. This encodes CASSPNIPTGPRNYGYTF. Full variable domain (rest looked up from reference TRBV7-9 and TRBJ1-2): DTGVSQNPRHKITKRGQNVTFRCDPISEHNRLYWYRQTLGQGPEFLTYFQNEAQLEKSRLLSDRFSAERPKGSFSTLEIQRTEQGDSAMYLCASSPNIPTGPRNYGYTFGSGTRLTVV.

The chain recombines TRBV27 with TRBJ1-1; 9 bases are a match to TRBD1. The J segment lost 0 bases and the V segment lost 2 bases, leaving 7 bases of the junction unmatched. The V gene's germline CDR1 is MNHEY and CDR2 SMNVEV (reference sequence). The CDR3 extends over 17 amino acids. The CDR3 region is CASSLIGQGPLNTEAFF. The CDR3 DNA sequence: TGTGCCAGCAGTTTAATCGGACAGGGGCCCTTGAACACTGAAGCTTTCTTT.

The chain couples TRBV20-1 to TRBJ2-1; D ambiguous. Germline loops: CDR1 DFQATT, CDR2 SNEGSKA (reference sequence). The CDR3 runs 13 residues. V lost 3 bases and J 3 bases, leaving 9 bases between the germline ends. The CDR3 DNA reads as TGCAGTGCTAGTGGATATAACTACAATGAGCAGTTCTTC. Translation gives CSASGYNYNEQFF.

This rearrangement joins TRBV24-1 to TRBJ2-2, with 9 nucleotides matching TRBD1. The CDR3 covers 15 residues. The germline V gene has CDR1 KGHDR and CDR2 SFDVKD. V shed 3 bases and J 4 bases; nucleotides not matched to a gene: 2. DNA of the CDR3: TGTGCCACCAGTGATGGGACAGGGCCCACCGGGGAGCTGTTTTTT. It specifies CATSDGTGPTGELFF.

The J gene is TRBJ2-3, the V gene TRBV6-5; D might be TRBD1 (5 bases). Germline CDR1 MNHEY, CDR2 SVGAGI. CDR3 length equals 15 residues. The ends were cut back, 2 bases at V and 3 bases at J, with 12 bases in the middle. Here the CDR3 reads CASSYGAKVTDTQYF. The CDR3 DNA follows: TGTGCCAGCAGTTACGGGGCCAAGGTAACAGATACGCAGTATTTT.

The J gene is TRBJ2-7, the V gene TRBV9; D possibly corresponds to TRBD2 (5 bases). V lost 0 bases and J 2 bases, leaving 9 bases between the germline ends. In germline, CDR1 is SGDLS, CDR2 YYNGEE. This CDR3 contains 14 residues. The CDR3 region has the DNA TGTGCCAGCAGCGTAGGCGCCGGGGCCTACGAGCAGTACTTC. Translation gives CASSVGAGAYEQYF.

This clone appeared once. The chain is built from TRBV5-4 and TRBJ1-1; 9 positions agree with TRBD1. The CDR3 is made up of 15 amino acids. Germline V gene sequence: CDR1 SGHNT, CDR2 YYREEE (reference sequence). The ends lost 4 bases at V and 0 bases at J; junction bases unmatched: 4. CDR3 loop: CASSSRDRVNTEAFF. CDR3 in DNA: TGTGCCAGCAGCAGCCGGGACAGGGTGAACACTGAAGCTTTCTTT.

Comment on this clone: The same CDR3 also results from other DNA sequences found in this sample. The chain has TRBV30 and TRBJ1-2, with 12 bases aligning to TRBD1. V lost 0 bases and J lost 8; bases outside the gene matches: 4. Germline loops: CDR1 GTSNPN, CDR2 SVGIG (reference sequence). This CDR3 is 14 amino acids long. The CDR3: CAWSVWDRGHGYTF. The CDR3, as DNA: TGTGCCTGGAGTGTTTGGGACAGGGGGCACGGCTACACCTTC.

The rearrangement joins TRBV5-5 to TRBJ2-7, with TRBD1 identical over 8 bases. Germline V gene data show CDR1 as SGHKS and CDR2 as YYEKEE (reference sequence). This CDR3 region has 14 residues. V shed 4 bases, J shed 2 bases, and the junction held 5 bases outside the gene matches. In DNA, the CDR3 is TGTGCCAGCAGCCAACAGGGGGGCCCCTACGAGCAGTACTTC. Protein sequence: CASSQQGGPYEQYF. The whole variable domain, remainder taken from reference TRBV5-5 and TRBJ2-7, is DAGVTQSPTHLIKTRGQQVTLRCSPISGHKSVSWYQQVLGQGPQFIFQYYEKEERGRGNFPDRFSARQFPNYSSELNVNALLLGDSALYLCASSQQGGPYEQYFGPGTRLTVT.

This clone was seen just once. The chain combines TRBV6-6 with TRBJ1-1; D gene unclear. With 0 bases removed from V and 1 base from J, the gap between germline ends came to 9 bases. The CDR3 sequence is 15 residues long. Germline V gene data show CDR1 as MNHNY and CDR2 as SVGAGI (reference sequence). Here the CDR3 DNA reads TGTGCCAGCAGTTACTCGAGTCAGCAGAACACTGAAGCTTTCTTT. Encoded protein: CASSYSSQQNTEAFF.

The rearrangement links TRBV10-3 to TRBJ2-5; D remains ambiguous. The CDR3 runs to 12 residues. CDR1 ENHRY and CDR2 SYGVKD come from the germline V gene. Deletions cut 8 bases from V and 0 bases from J, with 7 bases between. The CDR3 sequence is CAIGQYQETQYF. The CDR3 coding sequence is TGTGCCATCGGGCAGTACCAAGAGACCCAGTACTTC.

This chain links TRBV7-6 with TRBJ2-5, with 12 bases aligning to TRBD1. Germline lookup yields CDR1 SGHVS and CDR2 FNYEAQ. With V trimmed by 5 bases and J by 4 bases, 14 bases remained unmatched. The CDR3 consists of 18 residues. CDR3 in DNA: TGTGCCAGCAGCCTTGTGAGGAGGGGACAGGGGGCGAGAGAGACCCAGTACTTC. It encodes CASSLVRRGQGARETQYF.

The CDR3 nucleotides are TGTGCCAGAAGCTTGGGTCGGGGGTTAAAGCAGCCCCAGCATTTT. This translates into CARSLGRGLKQPQHF. V is TRBV5-3 and J is TRBJ1-5; tentative D call: TRBD1 (5 bases). TRBV5-3 is classed as an ORF, of uncertain function. The ends were cut back, 0 bases at V and 7 bases at J, with 14 bases in the middle. There are 15 residues in the CDR3.

The chain employs TRBV19 and TRBJ1-1, with 9 bases that match TRBD1. Germline assignment: CDR1 LNHDA and CDR2 SQIVND (reference sequence). The length of the CDR3 is 14 residues. After removal of 2 bases from V and 4 bases from J, the junction contained 2 bases not matched to a gene. CDR3 loop: CASSIKGQGTEAFF. The CDR3, as DNA: TGTGCCAGTAGTATAAAGGGACAGGGCACTGAAGCTTTCTTT.

This chain joins TRBV28 and TRBJ2-7, with a weak D call TRBD1 (6 bases). Germline CDR1 is MDHEN and CDR2 is SYDVKM. V gave up 2 bases and J gave up 4 bases, with 15 bases separating them. The CDR3 spans 15 residues. In nucleotides, the CDR3 is TGTGCCAGCAGTTTACCCCAGGCAGGGGTATACGAGCAGTACTTC. Translating it yields CASSLPQAGVYEQYF.

This clone showed up just once. V and J are TRBV5-6 and TRBJ1-5; 9 positions agree with TRBD1. Germline V CDR1 and CDR2: SGHDT, YYEEEE. The CDR3 is 14 residues long. The V and J ends lost 3 bases and 4 bases, in that order; junction bases with no gene match: 2. CDR3 DNA sequence: TGTGCCAGCAGCTGGGGACAGGGAAATCAGCCCCAGCATTTT. Encoded protein: CASSWGQGNQPQHF.

The rearrangement uses TRBV6-5 and TRBJ2-5; TRBD1 or TRBD2 may be the D gene (5 bases each). The CDR3 sequence is 11 residues long. V lost 11 bases to trimming and J lost 1 base, with 8 bases between them. The V gene's germline CDR1 is MNHEY and CDR2 SVGAGI. Here the CDR3 reads CAHGTQETQYF. In DNA form, the CDR3 reads TGTGCCCACGGGACCCAAGAGACCCAGTACTTC.